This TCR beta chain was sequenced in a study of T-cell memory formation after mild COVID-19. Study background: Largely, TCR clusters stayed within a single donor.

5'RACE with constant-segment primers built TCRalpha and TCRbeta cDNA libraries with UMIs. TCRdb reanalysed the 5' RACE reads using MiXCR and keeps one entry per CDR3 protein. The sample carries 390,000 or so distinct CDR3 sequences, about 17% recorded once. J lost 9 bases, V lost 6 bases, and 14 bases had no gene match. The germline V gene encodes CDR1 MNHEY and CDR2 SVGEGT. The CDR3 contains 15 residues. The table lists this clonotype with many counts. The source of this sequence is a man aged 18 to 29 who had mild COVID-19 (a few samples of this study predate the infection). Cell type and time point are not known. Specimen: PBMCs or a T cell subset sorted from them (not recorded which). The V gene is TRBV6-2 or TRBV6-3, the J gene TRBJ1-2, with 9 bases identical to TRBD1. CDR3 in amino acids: CASRPGQGSAGRYTF. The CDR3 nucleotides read TGTGCCAGCAGACCCGGACAGGGGTCGGCCGGTCGCTACACCTTC.